What follows are 27 T cell receptor beta chains derived from one specimen sequenced in a study of blood T cell repertoires in COVID-19. Method: immunoSEQ multiplex PCR; TCRdb's copy keeps in-frame clones and lacks some. Among approximately 230,000 clones listed, approximately 82% were seen once. Sample: peripheral blood. The receptors stem from a man older than 75 with acute or convalescent COVID-19.

The chain carries TRBV11-2 and TRBJ2-1, with 14 bases that match TRBD2. This CDR3 comprises 17 residues. V lost 5 bases and J lost 5; bases outside the gene matches: 8. The V gene's germline CDR1 is SGHAT and CDR2 FQNNGV. In DNA form, the CDR3 reads TGTGCCAGCAGCCCTAGACTAGCGGGAGGGGGTGACAATGAGCAGTTCTTC. Protein: CASSPRLAGGGDNEQFF. The whole variable domain, remainder taken from reference TRBV11-2 and TRBJ2-1, is EAGVAQSPRYKIIEKRQSVAFWCNPISGHATLYWYQQILGQGPKLLIQFQNNGVVDDSQLPKDRFSAERLKGVDSTLKIQPAKLEDSAVYLCASSPRLAGGGDNEQFFGPGTRLTVL.

The chain couples TRBV5-4 to TRBJ2-1, with D possibly TRBD2 on 5 matching bases. Trimming stripped 0 bases from V and 6 bases from J, with 7 bases between. Germline CDR1 is SGHNT and CDR2 is YYREEE (reference sequence). This CDR3 is built from 13 residues. CDR3 sequence (DNA): TGTGCCAGCAGCTTGGGGCGGGTCAATGAGCAGTTCTTC. Its translation: CASSLGRVNEQFF.

This clone was recorded many times. This rearrangement joins TRBV7-9 to TRBJ2-3, with 11 nucleotides matching TRBD2. The CDR3 has 17 residues. With V trimmed by 4 bases and J by 3 bases, 9 bases remained unmatched. Germline values: CDR1 SEHNR, CDR2 FQNEAQ (reference sequence). CDR3 DNA sequence: TGTGCCAGCAGCTCTCCGATAGCGGGGGGGCCTACAGATACGCAGTATTTT. It translates to CASSSPIAGGPTDTQYF.

Only a few counts were recorded for this clone. V gene TRBV19 combines with J gene TRBJ2-7, with D maybe TRBD1 (5 bases). V was trimmed by 3 bases and J by 0 bases, leaving 21 bases between them. This CDR3 comprises 18 residues. CDR1 LNHDA and CDR2 SQIVND come from the germline V gene (reference sequence). In nucleotides, the CDR3 is TGTGCCAGTAGTATTGGGTTTGACGGCAGGGCCATCTCCTACGAGCAGTACTTC. It yields the protein CASSIGFDGRAISYEQYF.

The chain recombines TRBV19 with TRBJ1-5, with a weak D call TRBD1 (5 bases). CDR3 length: 13 amino acids. CDR1 LNHDA and CDR2 SQIVND come from the germline V gene (reference sequence). Trimming removed 7 bases from V and 2 bases from J, with 9 bases in between. The DNA for the CDR3 is TGTGCCAGTATGGGGCCCGGCAATCAGCCCCAGCATTTT. Protein product: CASMGPGNQPQHF.

The chain joins TRBV18 to TRBJ2-1; 10 bases match TRBD2. Trimming at V came to 6 bases and at J to 9 bases, leaving 8 bases not matched to a gene. The CDR3 length is 14 residues. Looked up from germline, CDR1 is KGHSH and CDR2 is LQKENI. The CDR3: CASSLAGAPSEQFF. The CDR3 nucleotides are TGTGCCAGCTCTCTAGCGGGGGCCCCTTCTGAGCAGTTCTTC.

This clone turned up a few times. V gene TRBV9 combines with J gene TRBJ2-2; a weak D match, TRBD2 (6 bases). V was clipped by 3 bases and J by 3 bases, with 9 bases between them. The length of the CDR3 is 14 residues. Germline CDR1 SGDLS, CDR2 YYNGEE. CDR3 sequence: CASSAGTYTGELFF. Here the CDR3 DNA reads TGTGCCAGCAGCGCAGGGACTTACACCGGGGAGCTGTTTTTT.

In its sample, this clone was seen a few times. The rearrangement joins TRBV19 to TRBJ2-5, with 11 bases aligning to TRBD2. Germline trimming cut 3 bases from V and 2 bases from J; bases unmatched to any gene: 2. The CDR3 covers 15 residues. Per the germline V gene, CDR1 is LNHDA and CDR2 is SQIVND (reference sequence). The CDR3 sequence is CASSIRTSGQETQYF. The CDR3 nucleotides are TGTGCCAGTAGTATTCGGACTAGCGGGCAAGAGACCCAGTACTTC.

CDR3 loop: CASSRGSAGNEQYF. As DNA, the CDR3 is TGTGCCAGCAGCCGCGGGTCGGCCGGGAACGAGCAGTACTTC. The rearrangement uses TRBV16 and TRBJ2-7, with a weak D call TRBD2 (5 bases). CDR1 and CDR2 from the germline V gene are KGHSY and FQNENV. The CDR3 totals 14 residues. Trimming took off 4 bases at V and 5 bases at J, with 15 bases between the two ends. The full variable domain, with the rest looked up from reference TRBV16 and TRBJ2-7, is GEEVAQTPKHLVRGEGQKAKLYCAPIKGHSYVFWYQQVLKNEFKFLISFQNENVFDETGMPKERFSAKCLPNSPCSLEIQATKLEDSAVYFCASSRGSAGNEQYFGPGTRLTVT.

The chain uses TRBV6-6 and TRBJ2-7, with TRBD1 as a possible D gene (5 bases). Germline CDR1 MNHNY, CDR2 SVGAGI (reference sequence). Trimming took off 0 bases at V and 3 bases at J, with 6 bases between the two ends. The CDR3 has 13 residues. The CDR3 sequence: CASSYSTDYEQYF. The CDR3 DNA reads TGTGCCAGCAGTTACTCGACAGACTACGAGCAGTACTTC.

The sample holds one count of this clone. The V call is TRBV5-1, the J call TRBJ2-5, with D perhaps matching TRBD1 (6 bases). This CDR3 has 11 residues. Germline-derived CDR1 and CDR2 are SGHRS and YFSETQ. V was cut by 5 bases and J by 4 bases, with 6 bases left in between. The CDR3 coding sequence is TGCGCCAGCAGAGGGGGAGAGACCCAGTACTTC. This codes for CASRGGETQYF.

In its sample, this clone was seen once. The CDR3 DNA sequence: TGTGCCACCAGTGATTTGCGGGAGGAGACAGGCTTTTCAGATACGCAGTATTTT. This sequence encodes CATSDLREETGFSDTQYF. The chain uses TRBV24-1 and TRBJ2-3, with D maybe TRBD2 (7 bases). Germline values: CDR1 KGHDR, CDR2 SFDVKD. This CDR3 comprises 18 residues. Trimming removed 0 bases from V and 4 bases from J, with 19 bases in between.

The CDR3 DNA reads as TGTGCCAGCAGCTTAGGGATAGCGGGAGGGCGGGAGGAGCAGTACTTC. Translation: CASSLGIAGGREEQYF. The chain carries TRBV11-2 and TRBJ2-7, with 11 positions matching TRBD2. Unmatched junction bases numbered 9, after V lost 1 base and J lost 7 bases. The CDR3 loop spans 16 amino acids. CDR1 is SGHAT and CDR2 is FQNNGV in the germline V gene.

V is TRBV5-1 and J is TRBJ2-1; perhaps TRBD1 as D (6 bases). Germline V gene sequence: CDR1 SGHRS, CDR2 YFSETQ. V dropped 3 bases and J dropped 0 bases, with 10 bases sitting between them. This CDR3 spans 15 amino acids. CDR3 amino acids: CASSSQGPSYNEQFF. CDR3 DNA: TGCGCCAGCAGCTCACAGGGCCCCTCCTACAATGAGCAGTTCTTC.

The J gene is TRBJ2-3, the V gene TRBV6-5; D remains ambiguous. The V end was cut by 5 bases, the J end by 6 bases, with 12 bases between. The V gene's germline CDR1 is MNHEY and CDR2 SVGAGI. The CDR3 is 13 residues long. The CDR3 DNA reads TGTGCCAGCAGTAGACTCATTGAGGATACGCAGTATTTT. Its translation: CASSRLIEDTQYF.

The chain employs TRBV7-8 and TRBJ1-5; possible D gene TRBD1, 6 bases. Looked up from germline, CDR1 is SGHVS and CDR2 is FQNEAQ. The V gene lost 5 bases and the J gene lost 0 bases, with 14 bases spanning the gap. The CDR3 is made up of 16 amino acids. The CDR3 DNA reads as TGTGCCAGCAGCCACCGGACAGATTATAGCAATCAGCCCCAGCATTTT. As protein: CASSHRTDYSNQPQHF.

This clone was counted a single time. V and J are TRBV18 and TRBJ2-1; 8 nucleotides align to TRBD1. J gave up 8 bases and V 0 bases, and 9 bases lay outside the gene matches. Per the germline V gene, CDR1 is KGHSH and CDR2 is LQKENI. CDR3 length: 16 residues. The CDR3 is CASSPPVGQGTDEQFF. The CDR3 DNA follows: TGTGCCAGCTCACCACCGGTCGGACAGGGTACGGATGAGCAGTTCTTC.

V usage is TRBV19 and J usage is TRBJ1-4; the D is unclear. The CDR3 is 13 amino acids. In germline, CDR1 is LNHDA, CDR2 SQIVND (reference sequence). V lost 5 bases and J 8 bases, leaving 12 bases between the germline ends. CDR3 DNA sequence: TGTGCCAGTAGTCCCGGGGTTCGCGAAAAACTGTTTTTT. As protein: CASSPGVREKLFF.

The rearrangement joins TRBV2 to TRBJ2-1; possibly TRBD2 for D (8 bases). V lost 4 bases and J lost 7, with 17 bases in between. The CDR3 consists of 15 residues. CDR1 is SNHLY and CDR2 is FYNNEI in the germline V gene. The CDR3 DNA follows: TGTGCCAGCAGTGTTAGCGGGACAGATCTGAATGAGCAGTTCTTC. Its protein is CASSVSGTDLNEQFF.

This clone was counted between two and nine times. This sequence joins TRBV9 and TRBJ1-5; D is uncertain. V was trimmed by 0 bases and J by 3 bases, leaving 7 bases between them. The V gene's germline CDR1 is SGDLS and CDR2 YYNGEE. CDR3 size: 14 residues. The CDR3 coding sequence is TGTGCCAGCAGCGTAGAGAGGGACAATCAGCCCCAGCATTTT. This encodes CASSVERDNQPQHF.

The chain has TRBV6-1 and TRBJ1-1; D call uncertain. This CDR3 has 14 amino acids. The germline gives CDR1 MNHNS, CDR2 SASEGT. The germline V and J ends were trimmed by 3 bases and 1 base, with 9 bases remaining between them. This CDR3 reads CASSEGRKNTEAFF. CDR3 nucleotides: TGTGCCAGCAGTGAGGGCAGGAAGAACACTGAAGCTTTCTTT.

The chain is built from TRBV12-3 or TRBV12-4 and TRBJ2-1; TRBD2 is a possible D gene (5 bases). Deletions cut 6 bases from V and 9 bases from J, with 15 bases between. The CDR3 has 13 residues. The CDR3 nucleotides are TGTGCCAGCAGACCCACGGCGGCGGGTGAGCAGTTCTTC. Translation gives CASRPTAAGEQFF.

This clone has only one observation. The chain uses TRBV27 and TRBJ2-1; TRBD1 is a possible D gene (5 bases). The germline CDR1 and CDR2 sequences are MNHEY and SMNVEV (reference sequence). Between the trimmed V and J ends, which lost 3 bases and 10 bases, there was a span of 19 bases. The CDR3 is made up of 15 amino acids. In nucleotides, the CDR3 is TGTGCCAGCAGTTTTTGGGGCCGGTTGGCCTCCGAGCAGTTCTTC. Protein sequence: CASSFWGRLASEQFF.

This sequence joins TRBV19 and TRBJ2-5, with 8 positions matching TRBD1. Germline V gene lookup returns CDR1 LNHDA and CDR2 SQIVND (reference sequence). CDR3 length equals 15 residues. V shed 5 bases and J 9 bases; nucleotides not matched to a gene: 14. The chain's CDR3 is CASSRADRAPEAQYF. CDR3 sequence (DNA): TGTGCCAGTAGTCGGGCGGACAGGGCCCCTGAGGCCCAGTACTTC.

The chain recombines TRBV24-1 with TRBJ2-7; TRBD2 matches 7 bases. The germline V gene encodes CDR1 KGHDR and CDR2 SFDVKD. The trim removed 4 bases at V and 2 bases at J, leaving 1 base unmatched. The CDR3 is made up of 13 amino acids. The CDR3 loop reads CATSEGGTYEQYF. The CDR3, as DNA: TGTGCCACCAGTGAGGGAGGGACCTACGAGCAGTACTTC.

This rearrangement joins TRBV7-2 to TRBJ2-1, with 8 positions matching TRBD2. In germline, CDR1 is SGHTA, CDR2 FQGNSA. V shed 2 bases, J shed 6 bases, and the junction held 6 bases outside the gene matches. The CDR3 totals 15 residues. The CDR3 spells CASSLMGLGGNEQFF. In DNA form, the CDR3 reads TGTGCCAGCAGCTTAATGGGACTAGGGGGCAATGAGCAGTTCTTC.

The chain joins TRBV5-1 to TRBJ2-7; D might be TRBD2 (6 bases). Germline CDR1 SGHRS, CDR2 YFSETQ. This CDR3 comprises 15 residues. V was pared by 4 bases and J by 6 bases, with 20 bases between. The CDR3 sequence is CASSLNPGTEFEQYF. CDR3 nucleotides: TGCGCCAGCAGCCTAAATCCCGGGACTGAGTTCGAGCAGTACTTC.